A selection of T cell receptor beta chains follows, all from one sample in a study of T cells in Graves' hyperthyroidism and ophthalmopathy. TCRdb fed the multiplex PCR reads into MiXCR, producing one record per CDR3 protein. The sample holds a few hundred thousand distinct CDR3 sequences, approximately 15% seen once. Sequencing used blood. The receptors were gathered from a woman aged 40 to 50 with Graves' ophthalmopathy. CDR3s include the opening cysteine and the closing phenylalanine or tryptophan. The D gene is left open where the match is weak. Clone size is given for some rows only: seen once, a few or many times, or a class if the clone is expanded.

TRBV6-1	-	TRBJ2-1	-	CASSEEGGWDVYNEQFF	TGTGCCAGCAGTGAAGAAGGTGGGTGGGACGTCTACAATGAGCAGTTCTTC
TRBV11-2	many	TRBJ2-2	-	CASSFSGRATGELFF	TGTGCCAGCAGCTTTAGTGGGAGAGCGACCGGGGAGCTGTTTTTT
TRBV29-1	many	TRBJ2-7	TRBD1	CSVRRGSYEQYF	TGCAGCGTTCGCAGGGGGTCCTACGAGCAGTACTTC
TRBV20-1	many	TRBJ2-3	TRBD1	CSATRTGLFITDTQYF	TGCAGTGCTACCCGGACAGGCCTCTTTATCACAGATACGCAGTATTTT
TRBV7-9	-	TRBJ1-5	-	CASSLFDQPQHF	TGTGCCAGCAGCTTATTCGATCAGCCCCAGCATTTT
TRBV10-3	many	TRBJ2-1	TRBD2	CAIRLAGGGDDEQFF	TGTGCCATCAGGTTAGCGGGCGGGGGAGATGATGAGCAGTTCTTC
TRBV19	-	TRBJ2-3	TRBD2	CASSRLAGTEADTQYF	TGTGCCAGTAGTAGACTAGCAGGGACGGAAGCAGATACGCAGTATTTT
TRBV6-1	-	TRBJ1-5	-	CASSEMTQQPQHF	TGTGCCAGCAGTGAAATGACTCAGCAGCCCCAGCATTTT
TRBV11-2	many	TRBJ2-1	-	CASSSTSVNEQFF	TGTGCCAGCAGCTCCACTAGTGTGAATGAGCAGTTCTTC
TRBV2	many	TRBJ2-1	TRBD1	CASSESGTGYNEQFF	TGTGCCAGCAGTGAATCCGGGACAGGATACAATGAGCAGTTCTTC
TRBV27	few	TRBJ2-7	TRBD1	CASRGTGGHEQYF	TGTGCCAGCAGAGGGACAGGGGGCCACGAGCAGTACTTC
TRBV3-1	once	TRBJ2-7	-	CASSQNPGEQYF	TGTGCCAGCAGCCAAAATCCTGGAGAGCAGTACTTC
TRBV11-2	-	TRBJ2-7	TRBD1	CASSRAGTENYEQYF	TGTGCCAGCAGTCGGGCCGGGACAGAAAACTACGAGCAGTACTTC
TRBV3-1	many	TRBJ1-1	-	CASSVVFADTEAFF	TGTGCCAGCAGCGTGGTATTCGCGGACACTGAAGCTTTCTTT
TRBV19	few	TRBJ1-2	TRBD1	CASSDRDRVGGYTF	TGTGCCAGTAGTGACCGGGACAGGGTTGGCGGCTACACCTTC
TRBV18	few	TRBJ2-7	TRBD1	CASSPDRTGNEQYF	TGTGCCAGCTCACCAGATAGGACAGGGAACGAGCAGTACTTC
TRBV5-1	many	TRBJ2-5	TRBD2	CASSLDPSGSTWGETQYF	TGCGCCAGCAGCTTGGATCCTAGCGGGAGTACCTGGGGGGAGACCCAGTACTTC
TRBV9	few	TRBJ1-1	TRBD1	CASSEQGVQNTEAFF	TGTGCCAGCAGCGAACAGGGGGTGCAAAACACTGAAGCTTTCTTT
TRBV2	-	TRBJ1-2	-	CASRMGQGKGYTF	TGTGCCAGCAGGATGGGGCAGGGAAAAGGCTACACCTTC
TRBV3-1	many	TRBJ2-2	TRBD1	CASSQVGQLNTGELFF	TGTGCCAGCAGCCAAGTGGGACAGCTGAACACCGGGGAGCTGTTTTTT
TRBV18	many	TRBJ2-7	-	CASSPTPGSDEQYF	TGTGCCAGCTCACCAACCCCCGGCAGCGACGAGCAGTACTTC
TRBV12-3/TRBV12-4	few	TRBJ1-5	-	CASSRDSVRNQPQHF	TGTGCCAGCAGCCGCGACTCCGTTCGGAATCAGCCCCAGCATTTT
TRBV27	many	TRBJ1-5	TRBD1	CASSLTGFQPQHF	TGTGCCAGCAGTTTGACAGGGTTTCAGCCCCAGCATTTT
TRBV18	-	TRBJ2-2	-	CASSPGRPFHTGELFF	TGTGCCAGCTCACCCGGGCGGCCTTTCCACACCGGGGAGCTGTTTTTT
TRBV6-2/TRBV6-3	-	TRBJ2-6	-	CASSYERSGANVLTF	TGTGCCAGCAGTTACGAGAGGTCCGGGGCCAACGTCCTGACTTTC
TRBV5-4	few	TRBJ1-1	TRBD1	CASSRDRGGLAFF	TGTGCCAGCAGCAGGGACAGGGGTGGTCTCGCTTTCTTT
TRBV7-9	many	TRBJ2-7	-	CASSLPASEQYF	TGTGCCAGCAGCTTACCCGCGAGCGAGCAGTACTTC
TRBV7-8	-	TRBJ2-4	TRBD1	CASSSWGQVNIQYF	TGTGCCAGCAGCTCCTGGGGACAGGTGAACATTCAGTACTTC
TRBV5-1	few	TRBJ1-1	TRBD1	CASSVQGAGGTEAFF	TGCGCCAGCAGCGTCCAGGGGGCAGGGGGCACTGAAGCTTTCTTT
TRBV6-1	few	TRBJ1-1	-	CASRSLQGTEAFF	TGTGCCAGCAGATCCCTCCAGGGCACTGAAGCTTTCTTT
TRBV28	once	TRBJ2-7	-	CASSIPREVFYEQYF	TGTGCCAGCAGTATCCCGAGGGAAGTGTTCTACGAGCAGTACTTC
TRBV9	-	TRBJ2-3	-	CASSVEGSDTDTQYF	TGTGCCAGCAGCGTAGAAGGCAGCGACACAGATACGCAGTATTTT
TRBV4-1	-	TRBJ2-5	TRBD2	CASSQPTSGSKTQYF	TGCGCCAGCAGCCAACCGACTAGCGGGAGTAAGACCCAGTACTTC
TRBV29-1	-	TRBJ1-1	-	CSVEKDSNTEAFF	TGCAGCGTTGAAAAAGACAGTAACACTGAAGCTTTCTTT
TRBV20-1	few	TRBJ2-5	TRBD1	CSAPPGTAPETQYF	TGCAGTGCCCCCCCCGGGACAGCCCCGGAGACCCAGTACTTC
TRBV18	many	TRBJ2-5	-	CASSPGERETQYF	TGTGCCAGCTCACCGGGGGAGCGGGAGACCCAGTACTTC
TRBV6-1	-	TRBJ1-5	TRBD1	CASRQGGRNQPQHF	TGTGCCAGCAGGCAGGGGGGGCGAAATCAGCCCCAGCATTTT
TRBV10-2	few	TRBJ2-5	TRBD2	CASSGRLAGGGGETQYF	TGCGCCAGCAGTGGCCGACTAGCGGGGGGGGGAGGGGAGACCCAGTACTTC
TRBV28	few	TRBJ2-2	-	CASTDGYTGELFF	TGTGCCAGCACCGACGGTTACACCGGGGAGCTGTTTTTT
TRBV20-1	many	TRBJ2-1	TRBD2	CSARAGSGHEQFF	TGCAGTGCTAGGGCGGGTAGCGGGCATGAGCAGTTCTTC
TRBV20-1	many	TRBJ2-7	-	CSAHLPGLSSYEQYF	TGCAGTGCGCACCTACCGGGACTTAGCTCCTACGAGCAGTACTTC
TRBV7-9	-	TRBJ2-1	TRBD1	CASSLALGQVEQFF	TGTGCCAGCAGCTTAGCGTTGGGACAGGTGGAGCAGTTCTTC
TRBV7-8	many	TRBJ2-1	TRBD1	CASSPRTGSNNEQFF	TGTGCCAGCAGCCCACGGACAGGGTCGAACAATGAGCAGTTCTTC
TRBV3-1	many	TRBJ2-2	TRBD1	CASRQTATGDTGELFF	TGTGCCAGCAGGCAAACAGCGACAGGGGATACCGGGGAGCTGTTTTTT
TRBV7-2	many	TRBJ2-7	TRBD1	CASRRLIQGVQYF	TGTGCCAGCAGGCGACTAATACAGGGGGTGCAGTACTTC
TRBV18	many	TRBJ1-5	-	CASSNGDQPQHF	TGTGCCAGCTCGAACGGGGATCAGCCCCAGCATTTT
TRBV20-1	few	TRBJ1-1	TRBD1	CSARQTGSPTEAFF	TGCAGTGCTAGACAGACAGGGTCCCCCACTGAAGCTTTCTTT
TRBV2	many	TRBJ2-1	TRBD2	CASFWGEGRPNEQFF	TGTGCCAGCTTCTGGGGGGAGGGCCGTCCCAATGAGCAGTTCTTC
TRBV18	-	TRBJ2-6	TRBD1	CASSPQGAPGANVLTF	TGTGCCAGCTCACCACAGGGGGCCCCTGGGGCCAACGTCCTGACTTTC
TRBV29-1	-	TRBJ1-2	-	CSVFSTALAGYTF	TGCAGCGTTTTTTCGACGGCCTTAGCGGGCTACACCTTC